The present entry profiles one TCR beta chain with its context. What it binds is not known. The CDR3 covers 16 residues. In germline, CDR1 is MNHEY, CDR2 SVGAGI. J gave up 0 bases and V 3 bases, and 3 bases lay outside the gene matches. The entry originates in a study of cytomegalovirus exposure and HLA in healthy donors. Study-wide points: Rare TCR sequences predominated, though certain public TCRs were found in many donors.

Sequencing was performed with immunoSEQ multiplex PCR; in TCRdb, only in-frame clones are kept and a portion is missing. The sample records about 160,000 clones, about 86% being singletons. The V and J genes are TRBV6-5 and TRBJ1-3; 9 bases are a match to TRBD1. The origin of this receptor is a woman younger than 35 in good health and CMV-seronegative. The specimen sequenced was PBMCs. The CDR3 is CASSYDRGISGNTIYF. CDR3 DNA: TGTGCCAGCAGTTATGACAGGGGGATCTCTGGAAACACCATATATTTT.